A selection of T cell receptor beta chains follows, all from one sample in a study of identical twins. TCRdb re-called the 5' RACE reads with MiXCR, one entry per CDR3 protein. The sample lists 600,000 to 800,000 distinct CDR3 sequences, 21% seen once, with roughly 4% in the top ten. Separately, the same data were catalogued under a study of T cells expressing NK-cell markers.

The sequenced material came from PBMCs. All receptors derive from a woman between 18 and 29 years old in good health. The CDR3 runs from the conserved cysteine through the conserved F or W.

cdr3_aa j_call v_call
CASSLPWNDEQYF TRBJ2-7 TRBV7-9
CSAALSSADTQYF TRBJ2-3 TRBV20-1
CASSLSGITTDTQYF TRBJ2-3 TRBV5-1
CAISVDRASNSPLHF TRBJ1-6 TRBV10-3
CASSLGTYQTSPLHF TRBJ1-6 TRBV7-9
CSGGVFYNEQFF TRBJ2-1 TRBV29-1
CSARESGTGYNEQFF TRBJ2-1 TRBV20-1
CASSEDNTGELFF TRBJ2-2 TRBV6-4
CASSQDPGASGSLYNEQFF TRBJ2-1 TRBV4-3
CSAPGQVEQYF TRBJ2-7 TRBV20-1
CASSSSDQPQHF TRBJ1-5 TRBV12-3/TRBV12-4
CALNGGMNTEAFF TRBJ1-1 TRBV7-9
CASSLWAGGLSYNSPLHF TRBJ1-6 TRBV5-6
CASSLSFTDSYEQYF TRBJ2-7 TRBV7-2
CASTPPTGRNSPLHF TRBJ1-6 TRBV7-2
CASGKTSRDTQYF TRBJ2-3 TRBV3-1
CASSLNPGGGSYEQYF TRBJ2-7 TRBV9
CASSHPGWGSYNEQFF TRBJ2-1 TRBV14
CASRGEGETQYF TRBJ2-5 TRBV2
CASSFPGEPQETQYF TRBJ2-5 TRBV7-9
CASRREGGSYNEQFF TRBJ2-1 TRBV5-4
CSARRVETADTQYF TRBJ2-3 TRBV20-1
CASSPVLQGASDTQYF TRBJ2-3 TRBV18
CASRLQGSEQYF TRBJ2-7 TRBV12-3/TRBV12-4
CASSYGGMNTEAFF TRBJ1-1 TRBV6-5
CASSLGLSIKSDTQYF TRBJ2-3 TRBV7-9
CATSKASFYEQYF TRBJ2-7 TRBV15
CSAHRASGSYEQFF TRBJ2-1 TRBV20-1
CSVAEGLAGNNEQFF TRBJ2-1 TRBV29-1
CASSLDQNYGYTF TRBJ1-2 TRBV7-8
CASSGGLAGDEQYF TRBJ2-7 TRBV5-1
CASSSTTSGRAGEQFF TRBJ2-1 TRBV5-1
CATGHPNTEAFF TRBJ1-1 TRBV7-9
CATSRVGSGAYEQYF TRBJ2-7 TRBV15
CASSYSPGRTGELFF TRBJ2-2 TRBV6-5
CASSLSVRNTEAFF TRBJ1-1 TRBV7-9
CSAGGVAGEGGNEQLF TRBJ2-1 TRBV20-1
CSVTSGTYNEQFF TRBJ2-1 TRBV20-1
CASSPRAGDYNEQFF TRBJ2-1 TRBV5-5
CSVDEPDGGGYNEQFF TRBJ2-1 TRBV29-1
CASSVAKDNANYGYTF TRBJ1-2 TRBV9
CASSVSGGASDTQYF TRBJ2-3 TRBV9
CASSDRGGSRAYEQYF TRBJ2-7 TRBV6-1
CASRDYGGSYNEQFF TRBJ2-1 TRBV5-1
CSARRGPTGTSGSEQFF TRBJ2-1 TRBV20-1
CAIRQGNTEAFF TRBJ1-1 TRBV10-3
CASTVRGIDYGYTF TRBJ1-2 TRBV2
CASSLAWDRKQFF TRBJ2-1 TRBV7-2
CASSPYYEQYF TRBJ2-7 TRBV12-3/TRBV12-4
CSATRPDSGTQYF TRBJ2-5 TRBV20-1
CASSLTSGSSVEQYF TRBJ2-7 TRBV12-3/TRBV12-4
CAIRGTENTEAFF TRBJ1-1 TRBV10-3
CASSVHVYEQYF TRBJ2-7 TRBV6-1
CASSVGTPRTEAFF TRBJ1-1 TRBV9
CASSPRGPEQYF TRBJ2-7 TRBV7-9
CASIGSRAFF TRBJ1-1 TRBV5-5
CASSPPGTSRTYEQYF TRBJ2-7 TRBV7-2